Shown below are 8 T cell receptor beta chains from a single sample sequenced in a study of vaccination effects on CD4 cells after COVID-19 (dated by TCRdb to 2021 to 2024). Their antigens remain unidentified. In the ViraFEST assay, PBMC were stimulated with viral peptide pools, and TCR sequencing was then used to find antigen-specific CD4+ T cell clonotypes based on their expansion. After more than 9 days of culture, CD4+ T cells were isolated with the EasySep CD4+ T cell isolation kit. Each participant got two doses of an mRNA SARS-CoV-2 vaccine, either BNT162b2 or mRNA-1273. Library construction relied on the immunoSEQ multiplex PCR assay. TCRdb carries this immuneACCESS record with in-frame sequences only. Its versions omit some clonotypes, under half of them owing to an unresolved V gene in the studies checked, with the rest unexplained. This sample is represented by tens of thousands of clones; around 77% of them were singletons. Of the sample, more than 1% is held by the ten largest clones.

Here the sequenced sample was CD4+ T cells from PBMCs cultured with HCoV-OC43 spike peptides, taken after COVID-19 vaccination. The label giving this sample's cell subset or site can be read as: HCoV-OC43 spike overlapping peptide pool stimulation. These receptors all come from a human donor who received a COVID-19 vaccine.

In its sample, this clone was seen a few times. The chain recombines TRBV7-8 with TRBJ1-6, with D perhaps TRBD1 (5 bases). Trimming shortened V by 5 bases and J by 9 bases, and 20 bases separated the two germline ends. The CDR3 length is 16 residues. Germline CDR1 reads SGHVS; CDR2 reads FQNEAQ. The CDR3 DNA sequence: TGTGCCAGCAGCCTCCGACAGTTCCAGAGTGGTTCACCCCTCCACTTT. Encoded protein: CASSLRQFQSGSPLHF.

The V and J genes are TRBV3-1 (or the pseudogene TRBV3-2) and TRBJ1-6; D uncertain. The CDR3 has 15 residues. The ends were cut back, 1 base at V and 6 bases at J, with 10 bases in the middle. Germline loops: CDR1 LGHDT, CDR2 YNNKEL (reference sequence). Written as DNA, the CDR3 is TGTGCCAGCAGCCAAGGGGTAAGGAGTAATTCACCCCTCCACTTT. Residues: CASSQGVRSNSPLHF.

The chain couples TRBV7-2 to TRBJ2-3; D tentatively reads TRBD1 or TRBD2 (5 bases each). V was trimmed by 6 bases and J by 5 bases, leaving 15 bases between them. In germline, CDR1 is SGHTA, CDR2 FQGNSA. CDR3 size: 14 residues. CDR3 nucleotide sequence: TGTGCCAGCAGTTGGGACCGTGATGGAGATACGCAGTATTTT. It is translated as CASSWDRDGDTQYF.

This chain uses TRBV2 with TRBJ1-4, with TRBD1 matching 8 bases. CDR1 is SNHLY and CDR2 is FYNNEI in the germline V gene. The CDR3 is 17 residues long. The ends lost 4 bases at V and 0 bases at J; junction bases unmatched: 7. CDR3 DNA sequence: TGTGCCAGCAGTGGAGGCAGGGGGCGGTCAACTAATGAAAAACTGTTTTTT. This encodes CASSGGRGRSTNEKLFF.

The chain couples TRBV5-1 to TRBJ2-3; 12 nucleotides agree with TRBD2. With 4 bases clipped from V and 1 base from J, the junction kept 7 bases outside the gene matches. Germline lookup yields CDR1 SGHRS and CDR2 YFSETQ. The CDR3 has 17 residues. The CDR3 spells CASSAVPSGGGTDTQYF. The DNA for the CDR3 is TGCGCCAGCAGCGCTGTGCCTAGCGGGGGGGGCACAGATACGCAGTATTTT.

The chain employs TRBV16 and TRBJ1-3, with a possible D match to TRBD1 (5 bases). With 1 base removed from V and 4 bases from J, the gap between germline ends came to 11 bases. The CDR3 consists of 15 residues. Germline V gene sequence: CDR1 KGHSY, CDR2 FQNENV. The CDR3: CASSQYGTVGNTIYF. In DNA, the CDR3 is TGTGCCAGCAGCCAATACGGGACCGTAGGAAACACCATATATTTT.

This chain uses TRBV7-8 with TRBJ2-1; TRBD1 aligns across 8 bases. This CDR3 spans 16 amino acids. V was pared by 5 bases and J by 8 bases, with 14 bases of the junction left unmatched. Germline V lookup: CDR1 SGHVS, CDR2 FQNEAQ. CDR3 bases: TGTGCCAGCAGCACTCCCAGGGGGCGCAGATCGTATGAGCAGTTCTTC. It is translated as CASSTPRGRRSYEQFF.

The CDR3 bases are TGTGCCACCGCGGGACTAGCGGTTAATGAGCAGTTCTTC. It codes for CATAGLAVNEQFF. The chain couples TRBV4-2 to TRBJ2-1, with 11 bases matching TRBD2. With V trimmed by 10 bases and J by 7 bases, 6 bases remained unmatched. The CDR3 has 13 residues. Germline CDR1 LGHNA, CDR2 YNFKEQ.